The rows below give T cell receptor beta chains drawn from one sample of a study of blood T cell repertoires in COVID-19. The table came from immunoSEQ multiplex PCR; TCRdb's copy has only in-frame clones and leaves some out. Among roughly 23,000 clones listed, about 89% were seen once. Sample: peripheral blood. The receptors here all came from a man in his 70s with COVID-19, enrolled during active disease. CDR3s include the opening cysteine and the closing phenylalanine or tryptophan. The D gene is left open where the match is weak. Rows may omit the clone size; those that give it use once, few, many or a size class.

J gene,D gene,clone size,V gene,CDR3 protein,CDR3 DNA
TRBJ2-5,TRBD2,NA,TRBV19,CASSMGGVADYVQETQYF,TGTGCCAGTAGTATGGGAGGGGTTGCGGACTATGTTCAAGAGACCCAGTACTTC
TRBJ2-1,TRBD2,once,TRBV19,CASSPLGLAGTEQFF,TGTGCCAGTAGTCCCCTGGGACTAGCGGGAACTGAGCAGTTCTTC
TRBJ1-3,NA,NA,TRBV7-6,CASQGDGNTIYF,TGTGCCAGCCAAGGGGATGGAAACACCATATATTTT
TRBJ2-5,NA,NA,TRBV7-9,CASSLVQGQETQYF,TGTGCCAGCAGCTTAGTTCAGGGACAAGAGACCCAGTACTTC
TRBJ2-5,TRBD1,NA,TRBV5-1,CASSPGQGEETQYF,TGCGCCAGCAGCCCGGGACAGGGGGAAGAGACCCAGTACTTC
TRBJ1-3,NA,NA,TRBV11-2,CASSLLSSGNTIYF,TGTGCCAGCAGCTTACTTAGCTCTGGAAACACCATATATTTT
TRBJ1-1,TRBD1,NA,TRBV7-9,CASSRIFGDRPNTEAFF,TGTGCCAGCAGCCGAATCTTTGGGGACAGGCCTAACACTGAAGCTTTCTTT
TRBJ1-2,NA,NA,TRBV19,CASSTHKGGAGYTF,TGTGCCAGTAGTACCCACAAAGGAGGAGCTGGCTACACCTTC
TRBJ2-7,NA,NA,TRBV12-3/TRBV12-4,CASSSNSYEQYF,TGTGCCAGCAGTTCAAACTCCTACGAGCAGTACTTC
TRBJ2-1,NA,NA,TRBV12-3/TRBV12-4,CASRRTDNEQFF,TGTGCCAGCAGACGGACAGATAATGAGCAGTTCTTC
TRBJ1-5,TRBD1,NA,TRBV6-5,CASSWDRVQPQHF,TGTGCCAGCAGTTGGGACAGGGTGCAGCCCCAGCATTTT
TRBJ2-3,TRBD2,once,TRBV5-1,CASSFTSGDTQYF,TGCGCCAGCAGCTTTACTAGCGGAGATACGCAGTATTTT
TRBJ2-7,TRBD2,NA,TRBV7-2,CASSLNGGGFYEQYF,TGTGCCAGCAGCTTAAACGGGGGGGGTTTCTACGAGCAGTACTTC
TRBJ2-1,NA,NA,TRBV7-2,CASSLAGGYDEQFF,TGTGCCAGCAGCTTAGCGGGGGGATACGATGAGCAGTTCTTC
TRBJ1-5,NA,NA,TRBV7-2,CASSLREAGNQPQHF,TGTGCCAGCAGCTTACGTGAAGCAGGAAATCAGCCCCAGCATTTT
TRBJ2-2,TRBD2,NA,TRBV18,CASSSRTSLSTGELFF,TGTGCCAGCTCATCAAGGACTAGCCTGAGCACCGGGGAGCTGTTTTTT
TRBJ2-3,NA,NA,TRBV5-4,CASGPGARGTDTQYF,TGTGCCAGCGGGCCAGGGGCTCGCGGCACAGATACGCAGTATTTT
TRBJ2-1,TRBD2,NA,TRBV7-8,CASSLYFGGVSYNEQFF,TGTGCCAGCAGCTTATATTTTGGGGGGGTCTCCTACAATGAGCAGTTCTTC
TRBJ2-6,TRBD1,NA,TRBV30,CAWSALIFTGVGANVLTF,TGTGCCTGGAGTGCCTTGATATTTACAGGGGTTGGGGCCAACGTCCTGACTTTC
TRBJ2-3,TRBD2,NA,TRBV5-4,CASSLSSSGGLDTQYF,TGTGCCAGCAGCCTTTCTTCTAGCGGGGGGTTAGATACGCAGTATTTT
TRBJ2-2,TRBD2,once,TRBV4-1,CASSPNQVAGVYTGELFF,TGCGCCAGCAGCCCGAACCAGGTAGCGGGAGTCTACACCGGGGAGCTGTTTTTT
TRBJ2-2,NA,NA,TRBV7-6,CASSLQGSTGELFF,TGTGCCAGCAGCTTACAGGGTTCTACCGGGGAGCTGTTTTTT
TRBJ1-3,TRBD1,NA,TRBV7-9,CASSRLRRTGGNTIYF,TGTGCCAGCAGCCGACTTAGGAGGACAGGAGGAAACACCATATATTTT
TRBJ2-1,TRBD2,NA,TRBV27,CASSLGGRAAEQFF,TGTGCCAGCAGTTTAGGCGGGAGGGCGGCTGAGCAGTTCTTC
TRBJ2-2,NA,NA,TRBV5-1,CASSLTGSSGTGELFF,TGCGCCAGCAGCTTAACAGGGTCGTCTGGCACCGGGGAGCTGTTTTTT
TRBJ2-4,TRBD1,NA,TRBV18,CASSVDRGTLAKNIQYF,TGTGCCAGCTCGGTTGACAGGGGGACTCTAGCCAAAAACATTCAGTACTTC
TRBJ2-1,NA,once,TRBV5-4,CASSYRLSPNEQFF,TGTGCCAGCAGCTATCGACTAAGCCCCAATGAGCAGTTCTTC
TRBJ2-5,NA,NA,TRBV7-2,CASSLMDSPRETQYF,TGTGCCAGCAGCTTAATGGACAGCCCCCGAGAGACCCAGTACTTC
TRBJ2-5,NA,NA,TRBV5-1,CASSPDRGGYQETQYF,TGCGCCAGCAGCCCAGACAGAGGAGGGTACCAAGAGACCCAGTACTTC
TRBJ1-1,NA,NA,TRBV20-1,CSASVVDSEAFF,TGCAGTGCTAGTGTTGTGGACAGTGAAGCTTTCTTT
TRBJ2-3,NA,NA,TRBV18,CASSPRRGTDTQYF,TGTGCCAGCTCACCACGACGGGGCACAGATACGCAGTATTTT
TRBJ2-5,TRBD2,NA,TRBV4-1,CASSQENSGVQETQYF,TGCGCCAGCAGCCAGGAGAATAGCGGGGTACAAGAGACCCAGTACTTC
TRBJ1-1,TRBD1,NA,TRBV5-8,CASSFARGRRTEAFF,TGTGCCAGCAGCTTCGCCAGGGGGAGGAGGACTGAAGCTTTCTTT
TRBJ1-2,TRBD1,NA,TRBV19,CASRRTGEAGYTF,TGTGCCAGTAGGAGGACAGGGGAGGCGGGCTACACCTTC
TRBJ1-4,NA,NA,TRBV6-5,CASRAKRAEKLFF,TGTGCCAGCAGAGCAAAACGCGCGGAAAAACTGTTTTTT
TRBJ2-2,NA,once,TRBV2,CASSLPRGELFF,TGTGCCAGCAGTCTCCCGAGGGGGGAGCTGTTTTTT
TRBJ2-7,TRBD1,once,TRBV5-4,CASSPGGDRGQHEQYF,TGTGCCAGCAGCCCCGGGGGGGACAGGGGGCAACACGAGCAGTACTTC
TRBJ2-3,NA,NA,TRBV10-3,CAISVENSPDTQYF,TGTGCCATCAGTGTGGAAAACAGCCCAGATACGCAGTATTTT
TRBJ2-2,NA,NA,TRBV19,CASSVSPRGADGELFF,TGTGCCAGTAGTGTCTCCCCCAGGGGTGCGGACGGGGAGCTGTTTTTT
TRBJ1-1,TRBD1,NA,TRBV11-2,CASSLRQGGTEAFF,TGTGCCAGCAGCCTAAGACAGGGGGGCACTGAAGCTTTCTTT
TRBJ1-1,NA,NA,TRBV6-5,CASSHSRTMNTEAFF,TGTGCCAGCAGTCATTCTAGAACTATGAACACTGAAGCTTTCTTT
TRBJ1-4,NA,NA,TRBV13,CASSLGGEELFF,TGTGCCAGCAGCTTAGGTGGAGAGGAACTGTTTTTT
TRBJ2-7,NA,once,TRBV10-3,CAISEYGFGYEQYF,TGTGCCATCAGTGAGTACGGGTTCGGATACGAGCAGTACTTC
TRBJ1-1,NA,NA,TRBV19,CASSISGGPTEAFF,TGTGCCAGTAGTATAAGCGGCGGACCCACTGAAGCTTTCTTT
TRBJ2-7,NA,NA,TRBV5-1,CASSATSSYEQYF,TGCGCCAGCAGCGCCACTAGCAGCTACGAGCAGTACTTC
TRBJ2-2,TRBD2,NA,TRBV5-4,CASRDGLAGGRVTGELFF,TGTGCCAGCAGGGACGGACTAGCGGGGGGGCGAGTCACCGGGGAGCTGTTTTTT
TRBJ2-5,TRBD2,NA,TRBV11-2,CASSFGLAEETQYF,TGTGCCAGCAGCTTTGGACTAGCAGAGGAGACCCAGTACTTC
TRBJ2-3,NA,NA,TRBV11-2,CATSSTDTQYF,TGTGCCACTTCTAGCACAGATACGCAGTATTTT
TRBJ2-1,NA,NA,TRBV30,CAWSVWAGFYNEQFF,TGTGCCTGGAGTGTATGGGCAGGATTTTACAATGAGCAGTTCTTC
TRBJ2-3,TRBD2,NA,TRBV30,CAWSRLAGVSDTQYF,TGTGCCTGGAGTAGGCTAGCGGGAGTCAGCGATACGCAGTATTTT
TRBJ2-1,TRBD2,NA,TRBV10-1,CASSEVGDYYNEQFF,TGCGCCAGCAGTGAGGTCGGGGACTATTACAATGAGCAGTTCTTC
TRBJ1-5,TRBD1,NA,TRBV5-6,CASSIWTGVGNQPQHF,TGTGCCAGCAGCATATGGACAGGGGTTGGCAATCAGCCCCAGCATTTT